The 30 T cell receptor beta chains below were found in one sample sequenced in a study of blood T cell repertoires in COVID-19. Sequencing was performed with immunoSEQ multiplex PCR; in TCRdb, only in-frame clones are kept and a portion is missing. The table has roughly 260,000 clones, 79% seen once. The sequenced sample was peripheral blood. These receptors originate from a woman aged 40 to 50 with active or convalescent COVID-19.

This clone came up once. The chain recombines TRBV7-7 with TRBJ1-1; D is unresolved. Trimming shortened V by 5 bases and J by 3 bases, and 16 bases separated the two germline ends. There are 15 residues in the CDR3. Germline CDR1 reads SSHAT; CDR2 reads FNYEAQ (reference sequence). The CDR3 DNA reads as TGTGCCAGCAGCCCTCTGGAAGGGCGGGACACTGAAGCTTTCTTT. This translates into CASSPLEGRDTEAFF.

This clone was detected only once. The J gene is TRBJ1-4, the V gene TRBV4-2, with D possibly being TRBD1 (5 bases). V was trimmed by 3 bases and J by 1 base, leaving 6 bases between them. The CDR3 consists of 14 residues. The germline gives CDR1 LGHNA, CDR2 YNFKEQ. CDR3 in amino acids: CASSQDITNEKLFF. DNA for the CDR3: TGTGCCAGCAGCCAGGACATAACTAATGAAAAACTGTTTTTT.

This sequence joins TRBV6-5 and TRBJ2-7; TRBD2 agrees at 11 bases. The CDR3 is made up of 15 amino acids. From germline, CDR1 is MNHEY and CDR2 SVGAGI. V dropped 4 bases and J dropped 6; count of bases not matched to a gene: 8. In DNA form, the CDR3 reads TGTGCCAGCAGTTCCCGACTAGCGGGGCCCCTCGAGCAGTACTTC. Translated: CASSSRLAGPLEQYF.

The chain joins TRBV5-1 to TRBJ1-3, with D maybe TRBD1 (5 bases). V was trimmed by 0 bases and J by 2 bases, leaving 6 bases between them. Looked up from germline, CDR1 is SGHRS and CDR2 is YFSETQ. There are 14 residues in the CDR3. CDR3 sequence: CASSLGTTGNTIYF. In DNA, the CDR3 is TGCGCCAGCAGCTTGGGGACAACTGGAAACACCATATATTTT.

The genes are TRBV12-3 or TRBV12-4 and TRBJ1-1; 7 bases match TRBD1. J was trimmed by 8 bases and V by 6 bases; bases with no gene match: 6. CDR3 length: 12 residues. In DNA, the CDR3 is TGTGCCAGCAGGGCCCTGACAGGGGAAGCTTTCTTT. Amino acid sequence: CASRALTGEAFF.

This rearrangement joins TRBV19 to TRBJ1-5; TRBD1 agrees at 7 bases. Germline lookup yields CDR1 LNHDA and CDR2 SQIVND (reference sequence). The CDR3 runs 15 residues. V dropped 6 bases and J dropped 0; count of bases not matched to a gene: 5. The CDR3 DNA reads TGTGCCAGTAGAACGACAGGGATTAGCAATCAGCCCCAGCATTTT. Translated: CASRTTGISNQPQHF.

The J gene is TRBJ2-7, the V gene TRBV19, with D possibly being TRBD1 (6 bases). V was pared by 0 bases and J by 0 bases, with 12 bases between. This CDR3 is built from 16 residues. Germline lookup yields CDR1 LNHDA and CDR2 SQIVND (reference sequence). The DNA for the CDR3 is TGTGCCAGTAGTATAGAGGACAGCTTCTTCTCCTACGAGCAGTACTTC. Residues: CASSIEDSFFSYEQYF.

This chain joins TRBV6-6 and TRBJ1-5; 7 nucleotides align to TRBD1. J was trimmed by 4 bases and V by 1 base; bases with no gene match: 1. The germline V gene has CDR1 MNHNY and CDR2 SVGAGI (reference sequence). The CDR3 loop spans 14 amino acids. CDR3 sequence (DNA): TGTGCCAGCAGTTACTGGGGACAGAATCAGCCCCAGCATTTT. This encodes CASSYWGQNQPQHF.

This chain joins TRBV5-5 and TRBJ1-4; 9 nucleotides agree with TRBD1. Germline CDR1 and CDR2: SGHKS and YYEKEE (reference sequence). The CDR3 has 16 residues. V lost 4 bases and J lost 5; bases outside the gene matches: 9. The CDR3 spells CASSQGVGQGNEKLFF. The CDR3 nucleotides read TGTGCCAGCAGCCAAGGGGTCGGACAGGGGAATGAAAAACTGTTTTTT.

V gene TRBV7-9 combines with J gene TRBJ2-3; 11 bases are a match to TRBD2. Unmatched junction bases numbered 5, after V lost 3 bases and J lost 3 bases. This CDR3 has 16 amino acids. From germline, CDR1 is SEHNR and CDR2 FQNEAQ (reference sequence). The CDR3 region is CASSFSSGGSTDTQYF. CDR3 coding DNA: TGTGCCAGCAGCTTCTCTAGCGGGGGGTCGACAGATACGCAGTATTTT.

The V gene is TRBV12-3 or TRBV12-4, the J gene TRBJ2-4; D unclear. Trimming left V 7 bases short and J 11 bases short, with 12 bases between. The CDR3 runs 11 residues. The CDR3 loop is CASNQRGVQYF. In nucleotides, the CDR3 is TGTGCCAGCAACCAGCGAGGAGTTCAGTACTTC.

The chain links TRBV28 to TRBJ1-3; the D is unclear. This CDR3 has 13 amino acids. The germline CDR1 and CDR2 sequences are MDHEN and SYDVKM. V gave up 3 bases and J gave up 1 base, with 4 bases separating them. The CDR3 DNA follows: TGTGCCAGCAGTTTCGGGTCTGGAAACACCATATATTTT. It translates to CASSFGSGNTIYF. Together with reference TRBV28 and TRBJ1-3, the CDR3 gives the full variable domain: DVKVTQSSRYLVKRTGEKVFLECVQDMDHENMFWYRQDPGLGLRLIYFSYDVKMKEKGDIPEGYSVSREKKERFSLILESASTNQTSMYLCASSFGSGNTIYFGEGSWLTVV.

The CDR3 sequence is CASSEAPGTEAFF. The CDR3 nucleotides are TGTGCCAGCAGCGAGGCCCCAGGGACTGAAGCTTTCTTT. V gene TRBV9 combines with J gene TRBJ1-1; D is perhaps TRBD1 (5 bases). V lost 3 bases and J 5 bases, leaving 11 bases between the germline ends. The germline V gene has CDR1 SGDLS and CDR2 YYNGEE. The CDR3 is made up of 13 amino acids.

The chain combines TRBV2 with TRBJ2-7; 9 bases are a match to TRBD2. This CDR3 spans 17 amino acids. Unmatched junction bases numbered 7, after V lost 1 base and J lost 0 bases. Germline assignment: CDR1 SNHLY and CDR2 FYNNEI. The CDR3 region is CASSEGSIAGASYEQYF. The CDR3 nucleotides are TGTGCCAGCAGTGAAGGCAGTATAGCGGGGGCCTCCTACGAGCAGTACTTC.

The chain has TRBV6-1 and TRBJ2-3; no clear D gene. The CDR3 is made up of 16 amino acids. The germline V gene has CDR1 MNHNS and CDR2 SASEGT. Between the trimmed V and J ends, which lost 1 base and 0 bases, there was a span of 11 bases. The CDR3 sequence: CASSEGLGLSTDTQYF. The CDR3 DNA sequence: TGTGCCAGCAGTGAAGGCCTAGGCCTAAGCACAGATACGCAGTATTTT.

The rearrangement uses TRBV25-1 and TRBJ1-5; possibly TRBD1 for D (5 bases). CDR1 and CDR2 from the germline V gene are MGHDK and SYGVNS. This CDR3 spans 17 amino acids. V gave up 2 bases and J gave up 1 base, with 15 bases separating them. The CDR3 region has the DNA TGTGCCAGCAGTGAAGGGGCCGCCCAGGGAAGCAATCAGCCCCAGCATTTT. This codes for CASSEGAAQGSNQPQHF. The entire variable domain, with the rest obtained from reference TRBV25-1 and TRBJ1-5, is as follows: EADIYQTPRYLVIGTGKKITLECSQTMGHDKMYWYQQDPGMELHLIHYSYGVNSTEKGDLSSESTVSRIRTEHFPLTLESARPSHTSQYLCASSEGAAQGSNQPQHFGDGTRLSIL.

This rearrangement joins TRBV30 to TRBJ2-5; 9 nucleotides line up with TRBD1. This CDR3 comprises 13 residues. Trimming took 4 bases from V and 7 from J; bases not matched to a gene: 7. CDR1 and CDR2 from the germline V gene are GTSNPN and SVGIG (reference sequence). The CDR3 protein is CAWMGQGLVTQYF. CDR3 nucleotide sequence: TGTGCCTGGATGGGACAGGGTTTGGTGACCCAGTACTTC.

The J gene is TRBJ2-2, the V gene TRBV7-8; tentative D call: TRBD2 (6 bases). V gave up 1 base and J gave up 1 base, with 10 bases separating them. CDR1 SGHVS and CDR2 FQNEAQ come from the germline V gene. This CDR3 has 16 amino acids. The CDR3 sequence is CASSLGRRGNTGELFF. For the CDR3, the DNA is TGTGCCAGCAGCTTAGGGCGGAGGGGGAACACCGGGGAGCTGTTTTTT.

The V call is TRBV7-2, the J call TRBJ1-2; D gene unclear. Germline-derived CDR1 and CDR2 are SGHTA and FQGNSA. V was trimmed by 2 bases and J by 8 bases, leaving 15 bases between them. The CDR3 loop spans 14 amino acids. CDR3 region: CASSLPELAGGYTF. The CDR3 bases are TGTGCCAGCAGCTTACCCGAACTTGCCGGGGGCTACACCTTC.

The chain uses TRBV10-3 and TRBJ1-1, with 8 bases that match TRBD1. The J segment lost 5 bases and the V segment lost 6 bases, leaving 8 bases of the junction unmatched. The CDR3 runs to 14 residues. The germline V gene has CDR1 ENHRY and CDR2 SYGVKD. For the CDR3, the DNA is TGTGCCATCAGCGGACAGGGTCCGGGAACTGAAGCTTTCTTT. This translates into CAISGQGPGTEAFF.

The count of this clone is one. This chain uses TRBV19 with TRBJ2-1; 15 bases agree with TRBD2. V was pared by 7 bases and J by 4 bases, with 8 bases of the junction left unmatched. The CDR3 is made up of 17 amino acids. The V gene's germline CDR1 is LNHDA and CDR2 SQIVND (reference sequence). The CDR3 DNA reads as TGTGCCAGTACAGGCCCCGGGACTAGCGGGGGGTACAATGAGCAGTTCTTC. Its translation is CASTGPGTSGGYNEQFF. The full variable domain, in which reference TRBV19 and TRBJ2-1 provide the parts outside the CDR3, is DGGITQSPKYLFRKEGQNVTLSCEQNLNHDAMYWYRQDPGQGLRLIYYSQIVNDFQKGDIAEGYSVSREKKESFPLTVTSAQKNPTAFYLCASTGPGTSGGYNEQFFGPGTRLTVL.

The rearrangement links TRBV9 to TRBJ2-5; the D gene is possibly TRBD1 (7 bases). CDR3 length: 15 residues. V lost 4 bases, J lost 6 bases, and 19 bases lay in between. Per germline, CDR1 SGDLS and CDR2 YYNGEE. The CDR3 DNA sequence: TGTGCCAGCAGCTTCGACAGGGAAGGAGGGAAGACCCAGTACTTC. Encoded protein: CASSFDREGGKTQYF.

This rearrangement joins TRBV5-1 to TRBJ1-6; a weak D match, TRBD1 (5 bases). Germline V lookup: CDR1 SGHRS, CDR2 YFSETQ. This CDR3 is built from 15 residues. V lost 4 bases and J 7 bases, leaving 15 bases between the germline ends. The CDR3, as DNA: TGCGCCAGCAGCCTAGGAGGGGTGGGGAATTCACCCCTCCACTTT. It encodes CASSLGGVGNSPLHF. Based on the CDR3 plus reference TRBV5-1 and TRBJ1-6, the full variable domain is KAGVTQTPRYLIKTRGQQVTLSCSPISGHRSVSWYQQTPGQGLQFLFEYFSETQRNKGNFPGRFSGRQFSNSRSEMNVSTLELGDSALYLCASSLGGVGNSPLHFGNGTRLTVT.

Of note for this clone: This specimen includes other DNA sequences encoding the same CDR3. The gene calls are TRBV5-5 and TRBJ1-2; 7 nucleotides match TRBD1. The V gene's germline CDR1 is SGHKS and CDR2 YYEKEE (reference sequence). J was trimmed by 1 base and V by 0 bases; bases with no gene match: 3. The CDR3 spans 15 residues. The CDR3 is CASSLGDSVNYGYTF. The CDR3 region has the DNA TGTGCCAGCAGCTTGGGGGACAGTGTTAACTATGGCTACACCTTC.

V is TRBV5-1 and J is TRBJ2-3; 14 nucleotides line up with TRBD2. V shed 2 bases and J 2 bases; nucleotides not matched to a gene: 4. This CDR3 has 17 residues. Germline CDR1 and CDR2: SGHRS and YFSETQ. The CDR3 DNA follows: TGCGCCAGCAGCTTAGGACTAGCGGGGGGCCCCACAGATACGCAGTATTTT. As protein: CASSLGLAGGPTDTQYF. The variable domain in full, with the rest retrieved from reference TRBV5-1 and TRBJ2-3, is KAGVTQTPRYLIKTRGQQVTLSCSPISGHRSVSWYQQTPGQGLQFLFEYFSETQRNKGNFPGRFSGRQFSNSRSEMNVSTLELGDSALYLCASSLGLAGGPTDTQYFGPGTRLTVL.

In this sample, this clone turned up a few times. The gene calls are TRBV19 and TRBJ1-2; 11 positions agree with TRBD1. Trimming cost V 7 bases and J 4 bases; bases outside gene matches: 5. The CDR3 runs 14 residues. Germline assignment: CDR1 LNHDA and CDR2 SQIVND (reference sequence). Here the CDR3 reads CASTPGQGVYGYTF. The CDR3, as DNA: TGTGCCAGTACCCCGGGACAGGGGGTCTATGGCTACACCTTC.

This clone was recorded a few times. The genes are TRBV14 and TRBJ1-2; D remains unclear. The CDR3 is 13 amino acids. V was clipped by 3 bases and J by 4 bases, with 9 bases between them. CDR1 SGHDN and CDR2 FVKESK come from the germline V gene. This chain's CDR3 is CASSQVESYGYTF. CDR3 nucleotide sequence: TGTGCCAGCAGCCAGGTGGAGAGCTATGGCTACACCTTC.

This chain uses TRBV27 with TRBJ1-5; TRBD1 matches at 7 bases. V lost 6 bases and J lost 5; bases outside the gene matches: 10. CDR3 length: 15 amino acids. CDR1 is MNHEY, CDR2 SMNVEV, per germline (reference sequence). Written as DNA, the CDR3 is TGTGCCAGCAGCACTTCCGGGACAGCCTATCAGCCCCAGCATTTT. Translation: CASSTSGTAYQPQHF.

A note on this clone: Within the sample, other DNA sequences also encode this same CDR3. The genes are TRBV3-1 (or the pseudogene TRBV3-2) and TRBJ1-1; no clear D gene. V was cut by 3 bases and J by 1 base, with 6 bases left in between. The CDR3 sequence is 13 residues long. In germline, CDR1 is LGHDT, CDR2 YNNKEL (reference sequence). The CDR3 DNA reads TGTGCCAGCAGCCAGACGGGGAACACTGAAGCTTTCTTT. The encoded protein is CASSQTGNTEAFF.

The gene calls are TRBV11-2 and TRBJ2-7; D may be TRBD2 (6 bases). Trimming took off 5 bases at V and 2 bases at J, with 16 bases between the two ends. The CDR3 extends over 15 amino acids. Germline values: CDR1 SGHAT, CDR2 FQNNGV. DNA for the CDR3: TGTGCCAGCAGCCCCGCCGGAGGGCGGGCCTACGAGCAGTACGTC. It specifies CASSPAGGRAYEQYV.